This TCR beta chain was captured by sequencing in a study of PD-1 blockade in classical Hodgkin lymphoma. Findings and limits, study-wide: Among the patients, those starting nivolumab under 1 year after ASCT were excluded.

The time point: cycle 4 day 1 (C4D1), after more than 5 weeks of nivolumab. Following autologous stem cell transplantation, relapse occurred in every patient, and exposure to brentuximab vedotin varied. Purification of CD4+ T cells from thawed PBMCs was achieved by magnetic negative selection. Note on this clone: Its specificity is not known.

Here immunoSEQ multiplex PCR was the method, and the copy in TCRdb shows in-frame clones only, minus some. Altogether some 27,000 clones are present, more than 80% being singletons, with the ten largest covering 0.5% to 0.65%. Looked up from germline, CDR1 is KGHSH and CDR2 is LQKENI. This CDR3 is 15 amino acids long. The germline V and J ends were trimmed by 2 bases and 7 bases, with 17 bases remaining between them. The input for sequencing was CD4+ T cells from blood, taken before the fourth cycle of nivolumab. The sequence was obtained from a human donor with classical Hodgkin lymphoma. This chain joins TRBV18 and TRBJ1-1; a possible D gene is TRBD1 (5 bases). In DNA, the CDR3 is TGTGCCAGCTCACCAAAGGTCGCCGGGGGGAGTGAAGCTTTCTTT. It codes for CASSPKVAGGSEAFF. The full variable domain, its missing parts supplied by reference TRBV18 and TRBJ1-1, is NAGVMQNPRHLVRRRGQEARLRCSPMKGHSHVYWYRQLPEEGLKFMVYLQKENIIDESGMPKERFSAEFPKEGPSILRIQQVVRGDSAAYFCASSPKVAGGSEAFFGQGTRLTVV.